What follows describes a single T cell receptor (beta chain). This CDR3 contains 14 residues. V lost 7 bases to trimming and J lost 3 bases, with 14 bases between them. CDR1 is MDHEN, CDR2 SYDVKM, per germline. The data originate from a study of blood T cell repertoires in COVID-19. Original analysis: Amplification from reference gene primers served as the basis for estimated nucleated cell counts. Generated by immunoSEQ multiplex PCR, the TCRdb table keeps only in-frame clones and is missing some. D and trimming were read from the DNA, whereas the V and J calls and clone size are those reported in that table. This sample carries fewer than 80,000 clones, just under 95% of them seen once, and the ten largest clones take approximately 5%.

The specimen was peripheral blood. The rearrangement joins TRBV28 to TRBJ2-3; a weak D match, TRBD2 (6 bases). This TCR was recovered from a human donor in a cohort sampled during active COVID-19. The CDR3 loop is CASTLGGKTDTQYF. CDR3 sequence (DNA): TGTGCCAGCACCTTGGGGGGTAAGACAGATACGCAGTATTTT.